The entry that follows covers one T cell receptor beta chain sequence. This entry belongs to a study of cytomegalovirus exposure and HLA in healthy donors. The study ran its PCR with 60 Vbeta and 13 Jbeta primers. Method: immunoSEQ multiplex PCR; TCRdb's copy keeps in-frame clones and lacks some. This repertoire shows 110,000 to 150,000 clones, about three quarters found once; its top ten account for roughly 1.3%. The ends lost 2 bases at V and 0 bases at J; junction bases unmatched: 2. This CDR3 is 16 amino acids long. Germline-derived CDR1 and CDR2 are SGDLS and YYNGEE. The clonotype was recovered from a woman aged 40 to 50 in good health and CMV-seronegative. The chain couples TRBV9 to TRBJ2-3; 11 bases match TRBD2. Sample: PBMCs. Written as DNA, the CDR3 is TGTGCCAGCAGCGTTAGCGGGGGGGCCAGCACAGATACGCAGTATTTT. Translation: CASSVSGGASTDTQYF.